The 7 T cell receptor beta chains given below trace back to one sample, sequenced in a study of immune evolution from preneoplasia to lung adenocarcinoma. Profiled with immunoSEQ multiplex PCR; TCRdb holds only in-frame clones, not every one. This sample has thousands of clones, with over 75% found just once. Sequences were obtained from FFPE adjacent normal lung tissue. Receptor source: a person aged 60-79 years with lung adenocarcinoma.

This clone was recorded only once. V usage is TRBV7-9 and J usage is TRBJ2-7, with 8 bases lining up with TRBD2. This CDR3 is 15 amino acids long. Trimming at V came to 1 base and at J to 7 bases, leaving 9 bases not matched to a gene. In germline, CDR1 is SEHNR, CDR2 FQNEAQ (reference sequence). DNA for the CDR3: TGTGCCAGCAGCTTAGTGAGACTAGCGACGGGGGAGCAGTACTTC. Translating gives CASSLVRLATGEQYF.

This sequence joins TRBV19 and TRBJ1-5; D unresolved. The germline gives CDR1 LNHDA, CDR2 SQIVND (reference sequence). Trimming cost V 7 bases and J 3 bases, with 13 bases left between them. The CDR3 is 14 residues long. CDR3 nucleotides: TGTGCCAGTAAAGATGCGGGAAACAATCAGCCCCAGCATTTT. Translating it yields CASKDAGNNQPQHF. Together with reference TRBV19 and TRBJ1-5, the CDR3 gives the full variable domain: DGGITQSPKYLFRKEGQNVTLSCEQNLNHDAMYWYRQDPGQGLRLIYYSQIVNDFQKGDIAEGYSVSREKKESFPLTVTSAQKNPTAFYLCASKDAGNNQPQHFGDGTRLSIL.

The genes are TRBV6-6 and TRBJ1-1; D is perhaps TRBD1 (6 bases). Germline V gives CDR1 MNHNY, CDR2 SVGAGI (reference sequence). The CDR3 has 15 amino acids. V lost 7 bases and J 4 bases, leaving 19 bases between the germline ends. The CDR3 DNA follows: TGTGCCAGCACCTACACCGGGACAACGATCACTGAAGCTTTCTTT. Its protein is CASTYTGTTITEAFF.

V and J are TRBV29-1 and TRBJ2-7; D is perhaps TRBD2 (5 bases). In germline, CDR1 is SQVTM, CDR2 ANQGSEA. The CDR3 covers 12 residues. V lost 5 bases and J 7 bases, leaving 15 bases between the germline ends. The CDR3 sequence is CSVLGGPGEQYF. The CDR3, as DNA: TGCAGCGTTCTGGGCGGGCCGGGAGAGCAGTACTTC.

V gene TRBV10-3 combines with J gene TRBJ1-2, with D uncertain. The germline gives CDR1 ENHRY, CDR2 SYGVKD. Deletions cut 8 bases from V and 0 bases from J, with 7 bases between. CDR3 length: 12 residues. The CDR3 region is CAIQVSNYGYTF. The CDR3 DNA reads TGTGCCATCCAGGTGTCTAACTATGGCTACACCTTC.

The rearrangement joins TRBV5-1 to TRBJ2-3; D uncertain. The CDR3 has 15 amino acids. The germline V and J ends were trimmed by 0 bases and 0 bases, with 8 bases remaining between them. Looked up from germline, CDR1 is SGHRS and CDR2 is YFSETQ. CDR3 coding DNA: TGCGCCAGCAGCTTGGTCGGCGGCAGCACAGATACGCAGTATTTT. Protein sequence: CASSLVGGSTDTQYF.

The rearrangement links TRBV4-3 to TRBJ1-1; TRBD1 is a possible D gene (5 bases). Per germline, CDR1 LGHNA and CDR2 YSLEER. The V end was cut by 1 base, the J end by 5 bases, with 17 bases between. This CDR3 is 16 amino acids long. This chain's CDR3 is CASSQASGGRGTEAFF. The CDR3 DNA is TGCGCCAGCAGCCAAGCCTCCGGAGGGAGGGGAACTGAAGCTTTCTTT.